These 8 T cell receptor beta chains originate from one sample sequenced in a study of OX40 agonist ivuxolimab in advanced cancers. This table comes from immunoSEQ multiplex PCR, and its TCRdb copy is limited to in-frame clones, with some not included. The sample lists around 38,000 clones; about 78% were seen once. The sequenced sample was CD4+ or CD8+ T cells sorted from blood, obtained in a trial of the OX40 agonist ivuxolimab. The receptors shown here come from an adult with an advanced solid tumor such as melanoma, head and neck, liver or kidney cancer.

This sequence joins TRBV6-1 and TRBJ1-2; D unclear. Trimming took 2 bases from V and 0 from J, leaving 10 bases between them. This CDR3 is 15 amino acids long. The germline V gene has CDR1 MNHNS and CDR2 SASEGT. The CDR3 is CASSEPPLANYGYTF. CDR3 coding DNA: TGTGCCAGCAGTGAACCCCCCTTAGCTAACTATGGCTACACCTTC.

The rearrangement uses TRBV7-8 and TRBJ2-5; the D gene is possibly TRBD2 (5 bases). The J call may not be correct, given that the DNA end is closer to TRBJ2-7. The CDR3 length is 15 residues. Germline V gene data show CDR1 as SGHVS and CDR2 as FQNEAQ. For the CDR3, the DNA is TGTGCCAGCAGCTCCCTTGCGAATGGAGGCTACGAGCAGTACTTC. This translates into CASSSLANGGYEQYF.

The chain combines TRBV7-2 with TRBJ1-1; no clear D. Deletions cut 7 bases from V and 1 base from J, with 10 bases between. CDR1 and CDR2 (germline): SGHTA, FQGNSA. The CDR3 runs to 13 residues. For the CDR3, the DNA is TGTGCCAGCACCATTAGCCCGAACACTGAAGCTTTCTTT. This sequence encodes CASTISPNTEAFF.

The chain combines TRBV28 with TRBJ1-4; no reliable D call. CDR1 is MDHEN, CDR2 SYDVKM, per germline. The CDR3 totals 12 residues. V was clipped by 6 bases and J by 7 bases, with 9 bases between them. CDR3 DNA: TGTGCCAGCAGATCTGCGGGTGAAAAACTGTTTTTT. It translates to CASRSAGEKLFF.

The J gene is TRBJ2-1, the V gene TRBV15; no reliable D call. The germline V and J ends were trimmed by 1 base and 7 bases, with 11 bases remaining between them. This CDR3 spans 14 amino acids. Germline loops: CDR1 LNHNV, CDR2 YYDKDF (reference sequence). CDR3: CATSRGGVENEQFF. The CDR3 nucleotides read TGTGCCACCAGCAGAGGTGGTGTGGAAAATGAGCAGTTCTTC.

This chain uses TRBV21-1 with TRBJ2-5; the table gives TRBD2 as D, unverified against the DNA. Near its end, the DNA agrees better with TRBJ2-7, so the J call may be wrong. TRBV21-1 is deemed a pseudogene. This CDR3 has 17 amino acids. CDR3 protein: CASSKGWTREWACEQYF. In DNA form, the CDR3 reads TGTGCCAGCAGCAAAGGGTGGACGCGGGAGTGGGCTTGCGAGCAGTACTTC.

The chain combines TRBV27 with TRBJ2-3, with D perhaps given as TRBD1 or TRBD2 (5 bases each). This CDR3 is built from 15 residues. Germline V gene sequence: CDR1 MNHEY, CDR2 SMNVEV (reference sequence). The ends were cut back, 5 bases at V and 1 base at J, with 13 bases in the middle. The CDR3 spells CASSGGMFGTDTQYF. For the CDR3, the DNA is TGTGCCAGCAGTGGGGGAATGTTTGGCACAGATACGCAGTATTTT.

The gene calls are TRBV7-3 and TRBJ1-3, with D unclear. V was pared by 1 base and J by 0 bases, with 16 bases between. The CDR3 covers 18 residues. Germline values: CDR1 SGHTA, CDR2 FQGTGA. CDR3 amino acids: CASSLSRRTVSSGNTIYF. CDR3 nucleotides: TGTGCCAGCAGCTTAAGTCGAAGGACGGTTAGCTCTGGAAACACCATATATTTT.